A selection of T cell receptor beta chains follows, all from one sample in a study of blood T cell repertoires in COVID-19. Measured with immunoSEQ multiplex PCR; TCRdb has only the in-frame clones, and not every one. The table lists hundreds of thousands of clones, approximately 83% of them singletons, with 7.4% in the top ten. Source material: peripheral blood. All receptors come from a woman in her 50s with acute or convalescent COVID-19. The CDR3 runs from the conserved cysteine through the conserved F or W. D genes are given only for firm matches. Clone size is shown for a subset of rows, as once, few, many or a class of expanded clone.

CDR3 DNA: TGTGCCAGCAGTGTCTCCGGGACAGGGGGCTCAGGCGCACCCAAAAACATTCAGTACTTC
CDR3 protein: CASSVSGTGGSGAPKNIQYF
V gene: TRBV28
clone size: NA
J gene: TRBJ2-4
D gene: TRBD1

CDR3 DNA: TGTGCCAGCAGTTACTCTGGAGTTATGCCCACTGAAGCTTTCTTT
CDR3 protein: CASSYSGVMPTEAFF
V gene: TRBV6-5
clone size: NA
J gene: TRBJ1-1
D gene: NA

CDR3 DNA: TGTGCCAGCTCACCACGGACAGCAATAAACATTCAGTACTTC
CDR3 protein: CASSPRTAINIQYF
V gene: TRBV18
clone size: NA
J gene: TRBJ2-4
D gene: NA

CDR3 DNA: TGTGCCAGCCGGGGGGGAGACACCGGGGAGCTGTTTTTT
CDR3 protein: CASRGGDTGELFF
V gene: TRBV27
clone size: NA
J gene: TRBJ2-2
D gene: TRBD2

CDR3 DNA: TGTGCCAGCAGCCTCGGGACAGGGGGCAATCAGCCCCAGCATTTT
CDR3 protein: CASSLGTGGNQPQHF
V gene: TRBV27
clone size: NA
J gene: TRBJ1-5
D gene: TRBD1

CDR3 DNA: TGTGCCAGCAGTGGTAGAACTAATGAAAAACTGTTTTTT
CDR3 protein: CASSGRTNEKLFF
V gene: TRBV2
clone size: NA
J gene: TRBJ1-4
D gene: NA

CDR3 DNA: TGTGCCAGCAGCCAAGGCAGGCAGGCAAGCTACGAGCAGTACTTC
CDR3 protein: CASSQGRQASYEQYF
V gene: TRBV3-1/TRBV3-2
clone size: NA
J gene: TRBJ2-7
D gene: NA

CDR3 DNA: TGTGCCAGCATCATGGGCTCGAACACCGGGGAGCTGTTTTTT
CDR3 protein: CASIMGSNTGELFF
V gene: TRBV2
clone size: NA
J gene: TRBJ2-2
D gene: NA

CDR3 DNA: TGTGCCAGCAGCCCCAGAGGAGGCGGCTCCTACAATGAGCAGTTCTTC
CDR3 protein: CASSPRGGGSYNEQFF
V gene: TRBV3-1/TRBV3-2
clone size: NA
J gene: TRBJ2-1
D gene: NA

CDR3 DNA: TGTGCCACCAGCAGAGTTGGGGGGGGGTACGAGCAGTACTTC
CDR3 protein: CATSRVGGGYEQYF
V gene: TRBV15
clone size: few
J gene: TRBJ2-7
D gene: TRBD2

CDR3 DNA: TGTGCCAGCAGTTTGGATACAGGGACCTACGAGCAGTACTTC
CDR3 protein: CASSLDTGTYEQYF
V gene: TRBV28
clone size: NA
J gene: TRBJ2-7
D gene: NA

CDR3 DNA: TGTGCCAGCAGTTACCGCGGACAGGGTGACGAGCAGTACTTC
CDR3 protein: CASSYRGQGDEQYF
V gene: TRBV6-2/TRBV6-3
clone size: NA
J gene: TRBJ2-7
D gene: TRBD1

CDR3 DNA: TGCAGTGCTAGTAATACGGAGGAACGAGCTGAGACCCAGTACTTC
CDR3 protein: CSASNTEERAETQYF
V gene: TRBV20-1
clone size: NA
J gene: TRBJ2-5
D gene: NA

CDR3 DNA: TGTGCCAGCAGTGGGACAGGGGACCTTATGGGCTACACCTTC
CDR3 protein: CASSGTGDLMGYTF
V gene: TRBV28
clone size: NA
J gene: TRBJ1-2
D gene: TRBD1

CDR3 DNA: TGTGCCAGCAGCCAGACAGGGCGCTATGGCTACACCTTC
CDR3 protein: CASSQTGRYGYTF
V gene: TRBV14
clone size: NA
J gene: TRBJ1-2
D gene: TRBD1

CDR3 DNA: TGTGCCACCCAAAATTTCGGACAGGGCAATCAGCCCCAGCATTTT
CDR3 protein: CATQNFGQGNQPQHF
V gene: TRBV19
clone size: NA
J gene: TRBJ1-5
D gene: TRBD1

CDR3 DNA: TGCGCCAGCAGCTTGGGACAGAATTCCTACGAGCAGTACTTC
CDR3 protein: CASSLGQNSYEQYF
V gene: TRBV5-1
clone size: NA
J gene: TRBJ2-7
D gene: NA

CDR3 DNA: TGTGCCAGCAGTTTAGCGGGAGGTGTTGGCAATGAGCAGTTCTTC
CDR3 protein: CASSLAGGVGNEQFF
V gene: TRBV28
clone size: many
J gene: TRBJ2-1
D gene: TRBD2

CDR3 DNA: TGTGCCAGTAGTGTAAGGGCGGGGGGAGTAGAGACCCAGTACTTC
CDR3 protein: CASSVRAGGVETQYF
V gene: TRBV19
clone size: NA
J gene: TRBJ2-5
D gene: TRBD2

CDR3 DNA: TGTGCCAGCAGCCCTACACCGCCTACAGGGCCCGCCTACAATGAGCAGTTCTTC
CDR3 protein: CASSPTPPTGPAYNEQFF
V gene: TRBV6-2/TRBV6-3
clone size: once
J gene: TRBJ2-1
D gene: NA